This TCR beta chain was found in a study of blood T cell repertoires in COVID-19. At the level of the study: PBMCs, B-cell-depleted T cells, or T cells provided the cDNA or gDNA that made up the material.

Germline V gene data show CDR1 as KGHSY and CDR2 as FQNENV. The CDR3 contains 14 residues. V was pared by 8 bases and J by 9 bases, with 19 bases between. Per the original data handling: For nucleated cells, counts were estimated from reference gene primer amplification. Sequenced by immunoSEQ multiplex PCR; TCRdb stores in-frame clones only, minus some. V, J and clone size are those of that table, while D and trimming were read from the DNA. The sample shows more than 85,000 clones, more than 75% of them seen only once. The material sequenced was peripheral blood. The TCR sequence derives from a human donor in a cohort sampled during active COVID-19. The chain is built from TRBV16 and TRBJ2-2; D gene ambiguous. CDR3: CASAQSGKARELFF. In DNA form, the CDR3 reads TGTGCCAGCGCTCAATCAGGCAAGGCCAGGGAGCTGTTTTTT.